This TCR beta chain was retrieved from a study of T cells expressing NK-cell markers (dated by TCRdb to the early 2020s). Concerning the study at large: In sorted CD3+CD56+NKG2C+, CD3+CD56+NKG2C- and CD3+CD56-NKG2C+ T-cell subsets from about 8 donors, TCR beta-chain repertoires were profiled. Seven of the eight sequenced donors were HCMV-seropositive and one was HCMV-seronegative. All eight donors whose samples were sequenced were randomly selected healthy volunteers, three of them men and five women. Illumina HiSeq 2000/2500, MiSeq or NextSeq was used to sequence libraries as 2 x 150 bp reads.

In the case of this clonotype: There is no known antigen for this receptor.

HCMV-specific IgG was detected in serum with a commercial ELISA kit to determine HCMV serostatus. Peripheral blood mononuclear cells were isolated from blood by Ficoll density gradient centrifugation. The paper's findings and limits, for the study overall: Those dominant clonotypes were again the most abundant among CD3+CD56-NKG2C+ cells in four donors, at roughly 25-65%. In six donors, the dominant CD3+CD56+NKG2C+ clonotypes were found to rank among the top 10 CD8+ clonotypes and to make up roughly 1.0-7.5% of CD8+ T cells. Whether the expanded NKG2C-expressing T cell clones were specific for HCMV antigens was left unclear.

Sequencing used an Illumina HiSeq 2000. 5'RACE template switching, by which a universal primer site and unique molecular identifiers were added, was used to make TCR beta cDNA libraries. Synthesis of cDNA was primed from the TCR beta constant segment and was followed by two consecutive PCR amplification steps. Under the source paper's analysis protocol: Reads were demultiplexed and grouped by UMI with MIGEC, and clonotypes were assembled and quantified with MiTCR. To exclude erroneous sequences, any TCR cDNA sequence not supported by at least two reads was discarded. Downstream repertoire analysis used the tcR package, and clonotypes were matched across fractions by CDR3 nucleotide sequence plus V segment. VDJmatch was used to annotate antigen specificity against VDJdb, with one amino acid substitution in CDR3 permitted. TCRdb reprocessed the sequencing reads and holds a single record per CDR3 protein sequence, with no DNA. These V and J calls rely on TCRdb rather than the paper's analysis. The sample table on file contains 400,000 to 450,000 distinct CDR3 sequences. The ten largest clones represent 7.3% of the sample.

Sequencing used blood T cells: a sorted CD56 or NKG2C T cell subset, CD4+ or CD8+ T cells, or bulk PBMC T cells (not recorded which). The sequence was collected from a woman between 18 and 70 years old in good health.

CDR3 reads: CSVRQGIEETQYF. The receptor chain draws on TRBV29-1 and TRBJ2-5; no DNA is available, so the TRBD1 call from TCRdb remains unchecked. CDR3 length: 13 amino acids, cysteine to phenylalanine. Only the protein sequence is given. The germline V gene gives CDR1 as SQVTM and CDR2 as ANQGSEA.